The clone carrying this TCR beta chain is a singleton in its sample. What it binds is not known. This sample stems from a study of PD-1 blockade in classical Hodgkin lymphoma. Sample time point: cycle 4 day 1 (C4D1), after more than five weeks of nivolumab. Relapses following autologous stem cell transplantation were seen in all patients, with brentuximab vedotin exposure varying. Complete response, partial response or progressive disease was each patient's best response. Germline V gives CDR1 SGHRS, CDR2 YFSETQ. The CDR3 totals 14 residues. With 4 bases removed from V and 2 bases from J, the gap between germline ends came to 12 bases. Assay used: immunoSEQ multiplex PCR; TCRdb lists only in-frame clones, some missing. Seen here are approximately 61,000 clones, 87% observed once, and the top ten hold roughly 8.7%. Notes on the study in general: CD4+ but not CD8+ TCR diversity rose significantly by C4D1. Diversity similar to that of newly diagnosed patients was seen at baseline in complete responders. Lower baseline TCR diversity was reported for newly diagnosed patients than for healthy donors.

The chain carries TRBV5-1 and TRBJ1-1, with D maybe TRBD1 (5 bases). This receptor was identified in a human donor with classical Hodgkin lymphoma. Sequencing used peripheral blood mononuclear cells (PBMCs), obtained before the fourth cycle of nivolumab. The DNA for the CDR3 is TGCGCCAGCAGCGTCGGGACGAGTAACACTGAAGCTTTCTTT. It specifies CASSVGTSNTEAFF.